This T cell receptor beta chain emerged from a study of blood T cell repertoires in COVID-19. For the study at large: Samples came from the United States, Italy and Spain, spanning acute and convalescent COVID-19. T cells, B-cell-depleted T cells, or PBMCs supplied cDNA or gDNA.

The junction had 6 bases not matched to a gene; V was cut back by 0 bases and J by 4 bases. The CDR3 length is 17 residues. In germline, CDR1 is LGHNT, CDR2 FRNRAP. Profiling relied on immunoSEQ multiplex PCR, and the TCRdb table lists in-frame clones only, not all of them. The data show nearly 250,000 clones, 85% to 90% seen once. The J gene is TRBJ1-6, the V gene TRBV12-5; 7 bases fit TRBD1. The source is a man aged 50 or older who had been exposed to COVID-19. The sequencing sample was made of PBMCs or T cells enriched from blood (not recorded which). CDR3 amino acids: CASGLVTGAHYNSPLHF. CDR3 coding DNA: TGTGCTAGTGGTTTGGTAACAGGGGCGCATTATAATTCACCCCTCCACTTT. Drawing the rest from reference TRBV12-5 and TRBJ1-6, the complete variable domain is DARVTQTPRHKVTEMGQEVTMRCQPILGHNTVFWYRQTMMQGLELLAYFRNRAPLDDSGMPKDRFSAEMPDATLATLKIQPSEPRDSAVYFCASGLVTGAHYNSPLHFGNGTRLTVT.